This T cell receptor (beta chain) was sequenced in a study of cytomegalovirus exposure and HLA in healthy donors (dated by TCRdb to 2015 to 2018). Context from the whole study: In an earlier analysis of several hundred of the donors, 250 to 300 Gb of sequence data and 117 million unique TCR beta sequences from 150 million to 200 million T cells were reported. Besides the first cohort of around 670 subjects, a separate validation cohort made up of 95 to 150 different subjects was used. In a later genetic analysis, genome-wide SNP genotypes for about three fifths of the roughly 670 donors were used, and that subset was treated as a discovery cohort. Four or five DR-DQ haplotypes were handled as single units for association and clustering because linkage in the cohort was strong. All discovery cohort repertoires had been generated on a single sequencing platform. An early release that covered around 590 HLA-typed donors contained approximately 300 gigabases of sequencing data and tens of millions of unique TCR sequences. The number of donors typed differed by locus, with about 629-640 for A, B, C, DRB1 and DQB1, about 500 for DQA1, approximately 570 for DPA1, and around 430 for DPB1. Rather than using new phenotypic data, the later analysis identified candidate immune exposures from TCR beta sequences and from how often those sequences occurred across donors. Donor age, sex, ethnicity and CMV serostatus were compiled together with the repertoire data. Among the roughly 400 genotyped donors, around 81% belonged to the genetic ancestry cluster associated with self-reported Caucasian donors. The aim of the study was to test whether cataloging public T cell receptors could identify signatures of past pathogen exposure. In an earlier analysis of roughly 600 of the donors, high-throughput TCR beta sequencing was used to judge whether each TCR beta V gene segment behaved as functional or pseudogenic. To predict cytomegalovirus infection status, the study brought together high-throughput TCR immunosequencing, statistical association of individual TCRs with disease status, and machine learning. The study used immunosequencing to profile the T cell repertoires of hundreds of subjects and linked those repertoires to cytomegalovirus serostatus. HLA typing included class I and class II loci at four-digit resolution. A later analysis re-examined previously published TCR beta repertoires from just over 650 donors and added high-resolution HLA genotyping to investigate patterns of TCR occurrence. Among 398 genotyped donors of the cohort, an average of around 250,000 unique TCR beta nucleotide sequences was sequenced per donor, of which about 18% were non-productive. The investigation overall reported the following: A later analysis found that HLA-associated TCR beta chains were more clonally expanded and had lower generation probabilities than equally common non-associated chains. A total of fewer than 200 TCR beta chains were listed by the study as associated with cytomegalovirus. At a false discovery rate of 0.05, a later analysis linked 16,951 TCR beta sequences to specific HLA alleles. Seventeen rarely observed V segments, including chromosome 9 orphons, were excluded from the earlier analysis of some 590 of the donors because counts were too low. Because the 87-base-pair reads could not distinguish some IMGT-functional V segments, including TRBV6-2 and TRBV6-3, those segments were excluded. Three of the identified cytomegalovirus-associated TCR beta chains were confirmed in vitro to be specific for cytomegalovirus antigens. CMV serostatus was the only immune exposure information available for the cohort. V-gene and J-gene trimming of TCR beta chains was associated with a missense DCLRE1C variant in a later genetic analysis, and the association was replicated in an independent cohort. Several of the top co-occurrence clusters appeared to be linked to parvovirus B19, influenza, CMV and Epstein-Barr virus, according to a later analysis. Roughly uniform sequencing depth across donors was assumed in presence/absence analyses, although this assumption may not hold. A group of highly shared sequence variants was considered likely to be a technical artifact of the sequencing pipeline. Broadly in line with IMGT annotations, most TCR beta V segments showed up in productive rearrangements about 87% or about 30% of the time in an earlier analysis of under 700 of the donors. While some public TCRs were present in many individuals, most TCR sequences turned up only very rarely across donors. Only TCR beta chains were sequenced in this cohort, and the absence of alpha or paired-chain data limited detectable features. HLA typing was unavailable for some donors at each locus, so association tests used only the typed subset. When HLA alleles, especially DR and DQ, strongly co-occurred, attributing TCR associations to individual alleles was difficult. The authors suggested that the approach could potentially be extended to other disease states and immunological phenotypes. According to a later analysis, most CMV-associated TCR beta chains appeared to be HLA-restricted, and the HLA associations seemed to be driven largely by CMV exposure. The classifier was reported to diagnose cytomegalovirus status with high specificity and sensitivity in both the original and validation cohorts. Linkage disequilibrium might explain the correlated functional status among segregating V segments, but an unknown experimental factor could not be ruled out. In a later analysis, the rate of TCR association differed among HLA loci, with DRB1 alleles having the most associated TCRs and HLA-C alleles having the fewest. A further reported finding was that TCR beta sequences accurately predicted the HLA-A and HLA-B alleles for most subjects in the first cohort. A later genetic analysis reported fewer N-insertions in productive TCRs among donors in an Asian-associated ancestry cluster than the roughly 620-donor mean.

This clone occurred a few times. What this receptor recognizes is not known. No per-base quality is available; no much larger clone lies one base away. From the germline V gene, CDR1 is SGHRS and CDR2 is YFSETQ. CDR3 length: 15 amino acids, cysteine to phenylalanine. The DNA shown is the 45-base CDR3, in frame from base 1. Unmatched junction bases come to 12, with V trimmed by 4 bases and J by 7 bases. Receptors were amplified or captured by the immunoSEQ multiplex PCR assay. A mixture of 60 forward primers for TCR Vbeta segments and 13 reverse primers for TCR Jbeta segments was used in the multiplex PCR. Amplification of the CDR3 region of rearranged TCR beta genes was performed with a multiplex PCR assay on genomic DNA. On the Illumina HiSeq System, the amplified TCR beta libraries were sequenced as 87-base-pair reads. Per the source publication's procedure: A later analysis tallied around 82 million unique TCR beta chains across the 666 repertoires, and approximately 12 million of those chains were shared by two or more donors. To remove PCR and sequencing errors, raw reads were error-corrected and collapsed into unique sequences using a nearest-neighbor algorithm that merged closely related sequences. CDR3 sequences were aligned to IMGT reference sequences to assign V, D and J gene segments. For a sequence to be retained, at least a six-nucleotide match to both a V gene segment and a J gene segment was required. A rearrangement was called productive if the CDR3 had no stop codons and remained in frame with V and J, and every other rearrangement was called non-productive. CDR3 was defined according to IMGT convention as the region running from the second conserved V-encoded cysteine to the conserved J-encoded phenylalanine. Sequences without an unambiguous match to a single V gene segment were excluded from the earlier analysis of several hundred of the donors. An earlier analysis of about 590 of the donors classified V segments as functional when productive rearrangements were above 56.7% and as segregating when the standard deviation between donors was above 5%. A statistical classification framework was built to diagnose cytomegalovirus status from the catalog of TCR beta chain sequences. In a later analysis, TCR nucleotide sequences were compared against IMGT/GENE-DB human TR gene sequences so that V and J genes could be assigned. Using the TCRdist pipeline, a later analysis assigned CDR3 sequences along with most-parsimonious VDJ recombination scenarios. In a later analysis, every TCR beta chain was defined by the combination of its CDR3 amino acid sequence and its V-gene family, and reads without a unique V-gene family were dropped. A later analysis removed 500 to 650 highly shared, low-generation-probability nucleotide sequences to deal with suspected cross-contamination and a sequencing artifact. In a later analysis, a clonal expansion index for each public chain was calculated from normalized within-repertoire ranks of inferred template counts. Generation probabilities in a later analysis came from a VDJ recombination model fitted to out-of-frame rearrangements, and those results were checked against IGoR. In a later analysis, TCR-TCR, TCR-HLA and TCR-CMV co-occurrence was scored with hypergeometric tests, and a repertoire-size bias correction was applied to TCR pairs. In a later analysis, false discovery rates were estimated by permuting HLA or CMV assignments 20 times. In a later analysis, co-occurring TCRs were grouped with DBSCAN, and TCRdist sequence similarity was added when clustering was performed within HLA-allele-positive subsets. Repertoires with fewer than 30,000 or more than 120,000 public chains, plus five repertoires with anomalous nucleotide sharing, were excluded from co-occurrence clustering. In TCRdb, the immuneACCESS table is reduced to in-frame sequences with V and J assigned. These tables do not hold every clone; where another copy was compared, an unresolved V gene accounts for under half, and the others remain unexplained. That table supplies the V and J calls and clone size; D and trimming were determined from the DNA. The sample records 150,000 to 200,000 clones, around 68% of which are singletons. The ten biggest clones cover approximately 1.6% of the sample.

The cohort consisted of 650 to 700 healthy bone marrow donors. Cohort members were all nominally healthy when sampled, although unrecorded immune exposures were likely present. The donor was CMV seronegative and was included in the group of about 400 seronegative cohort members. A peripheral blood sample was provided by each donor, and peripheral blood mononuclear cells were used for TCR beta sequencing. The Qiagen DNeasy Blood Extraction Kit was used to extract genomic DNA from the blood cell samples. The rearrangement joined TRBV5-1 to TRBJ2-7; 9 central bases correspond to TRBD1. This sequence was found in a girl aged 5-17 years in good health and CMV-seronegative. The sequencing sample was made of PBMCs. The nucleotide sequence is given as TGCGCCAGCAGCCCCGGGACAGGGAGTTTCAGGGAGCAGTACTTC. This is translated as CASSPGTGSFREQYF.